This T cell receptor (beta chain) was retrieved from a study of T cell responses to AZD1222 COVID-19 vaccine. Looking at the study overall: Second-dose groups at about 4 or about 12 weeks were pooled. Broader study findings: No repertoire was sampled before or during the peak T cell response, only after it.

The germline V gene encodes CDR1 SNHLY and CDR2 FYNNEI. The CDR3 length is 15 residues. V lost 2 bases and J 2 bases, leaving 10 bases between the germline ends. Generated by immunoSEQ multiplex PCR, the TCRdb table keeps only in-frame clones and is missing some. Of 90,000 or so clones listed, nearly 90% are singletons. This clone has more than one count but fewer than ten. Its antigen is not identified. The genes are TRBV2 and TRBJ1-5; maybe TRBD1 (5 bases). The sequences come from peripheral blood, collected on day 0 of AZD1222 vaccination. The receptor's source is an adult in good health. CDR3 amino acids: CASSEMGGGNQPQHF. DNA of the CDR3: TGTGCCAGCAGTGAAATGGGGGGTGGCAATCAGCCCCAGCATTTT.